This T cell receptor beta chain was found in a study of blood T cell repertoires in COVID-19. About the study: The United States, Italy and Spain provided the acute and convalescent COVID-19 samples.

Original analysis: How many nucleated cells were present was estimated from reference gene primer amplification. TCRdb's copy holds only in-frame clones and misses some; the assay was immunoSEQ multiplex PCR. V and J calls and clone size are copied from that table; D and trimming were computed from the DNA. This table has some 350,000 clones, roughly nine tenths appearing once. Cohort placement rested on clinical history that participants reported themselves. Recovery among Cohort 3 donors was established by two negative PCRs, clearance, or symptom resolution. Germline CDR1 and CDR2: SGHRS and YFSETQ. V was clipped by 8 bases and J by 4 bases; unmatched bases: 7. This CDR3 spans 13 amino acids.

The chain employs TRBV5-1 and TRBJ2-5; 8 nucleotides align to TRBD2. This receptor was taken from a man aged 18 to 30 who had recovered from COVID-19. The sequencing sample was made of PBMCs or T cells enriched from blood (not recorded which). DNA of the CDR3: TGCGCCAGTTCCAACGGGGGGGGAGAGACCCAGTACTTC. Translated, it gives CASSNGGGETQYF.